These 32 T cell receptor beta chains share one sample of origin, sequenced in a study of shared clonotypes between healthy human individuals (dated by TCRdb to 2019 to 2021). The library was prepared using the immunoSEQ multiplex PCR assay. Imported from immuneACCESS, the table was reduced by TCRdb to in-frame sequences with V and J called. These copies leave out some clones; in studies compared against another copy, an unresolved V gene accounts for under half, and the cause of the remainder is not known. Present in this sample are a few million clones, about 92% of which were seen just once. The top ten clones comprise 0.39% of the sample. The sequencing sample was made of naive CD4+ T cells from PBMCs. In light of the paper, this sample's cell subset or site label describes: CD45RA+ positively selected. These receptors came from a man aged 18-30 years in good health. Some clones in this sample may be carry-over from other donors' samples.

This sequence joins TRBV5-1 and TRBJ2-1; D possibly matches TRBD1 or TRBD2 (6 bases each). Germline V CDR1 and CDR2: SGHRS, YFSETQ. V lost 0 bases and J lost 2, with 12 bases in between. The CDR3 extends over 16 amino acids. CDR3 DNA: TGCGCCAGCAGCTTGGATGCCGGGGGCGCCTACAATGAGCAGTTCTTC. It specifies CASSLDAGGAYNEQFF.

The chain combines TRBV7-6 with TRBJ2-7, with 8 bases fitting TRBD1. CDR3 size: 16 residues. After removal of 3 bases from V and 4 bases from J, the junction contained 11 bases not matched to a gene. Looked up from germline, CDR1 is SGHVS and CDR2 is FNYEAQ. CDR3 in DNA: TGTGCCAGCAGCTTGGTCTCACAGGGGGGTGGGTACGAGCAGTACTTC. Amino acid sequence: CASSLVSQGGGYEQYF.

J is TRBJ2-1 and V is TRBV9; no clear D. V shed 0 bases and J shed 0 bases, with 7 bases lying between them. Germline CDR1 reads SGDLS; CDR2 reads YYNGEE. This CDR3 is built from 15 residues. The DNA of the CDR3 is TGTGCCAGCAGCGTAGGCCTTAACTCCTACAATGAGCAGTTCTTC. Protein: CASSVGLNSYNEQFF. The entire variable domain, with the rest obtained from reference TRBV9 and TRBJ2-1, is as follows: DSGVTQTPKHLITATGQRVTLRCSPRSGDLSVYWYQQSLDQGLQFLIQYYNGEERAKGNILERFSAQQFPDLHSELNLSSLELGDSALYFCASSVGLNSYNEQFFGPGTRLTVL.

The genes are TRBV11-3 and TRBJ2-3; D is perhaps TRBD2 (5 bases). CDR1 is SGHNT, CDR2 YENEEA, per germline. V was cut by 5 bases and J by 2 bases, with 11 bases left in between. CDR3 length: 14 residues. As DNA, the CDR3 is TGTGCCAGCAGCCGATGGGGAGACACAGATACGCAGTATTTT. This encodes CASSRWGDTDTQYF.

V is TRBV28 and J is TRBJ2-3; D possibly corresponds to TRBD2 (5 bases). Per germline, CDR1 MDHEN and CDR2 SYDVKM. V was trimmed by 8 bases and J by 3 bases, leaving 15 bases between them. The CDR3 totals 14 residues. This CDR3 reads CASADEWRTDTQYF. For the CDR3, the DNA is TGTGCCAGCGCAGACGAGTGGAGGACAGATACGCAGTATTTT.

J is TRBJ1-5 and V is TRBV6-5; no definite D call. The CDR3 has 14 amino acids. V was pared by 6 bases and J by 2 bases, with 11 bases between. Germline CDR1 MNHEY, CDR2 SVGAGI. CDR3 DNA: TGTGCCAGCAGGGAGAGCGGACGCAATCAGCCCCAGCATTTT. Its protein is CASRESGRNQPQHF.

The rearrangement uses TRBV5-6 and TRBJ1-2, with no clear D. This CDR3 has 11 amino acids. V was clipped by 5 bases and J by 1 base, with 3 bases between them. Germline loops: CDR1 SGHDT, CDR2 YYEEEE. Here the CDR3 reads CASRSNYGYTF. As DNA, the CDR3 is TGTGCCAGCAGAAGTAACTATGGCTACACCTTC.

The genes are TRBV7-8 and TRBJ2-7; 7 bases are a match to TRBD2. The CDR3 loop spans 14 amino acids. V lost 5 bases, J lost 2 bases, and 6 bases stayed unmatched. CDR1 is SGHVS, CDR2 FQNEAQ, per germline. As DNA, the CDR3 is TGTGCCAGCAGCCCGCGGACTAGAGCCTACGAGCAGTACTTC. This codes for CASSPRTRAYEQYF.

The chain links TRBV10-3 to TRBJ2-1, with D possibly matching TRBD1 (6 bases). This CDR3 region has 13 residues. V was trimmed by 5 bases and J by 7 bases, leaving 12 bases between them. Germline V gene lookup returns CDR1 ENHRY and CDR2 SYGVKD. The CDR3 DNA reads TGTGCCATCAGTATGGCAGGGGAAAATGAGCAGTTCTTC. Protein: CAISMAGENEQFF.

This chain uses TRBV5-6 with TRBJ2-7; D possibly matches TRBD1 or TRBD2 (6 bases each). Trimming removed 1 base from V and 12 bases from J, with 17 bases in between. The CDR3 runs to 13 residues. Germline V CDR1 and CDR2: SGHDT, YYEEEE. The CDR3 nucleotides are TGTGCCAGCAGCTTGCCCCTTGGGGGGCGGCTGTACTTC. Translated: CASSLPLGGRLYF.

This chain links TRBV19 with TRBJ2-7; no firm D call. Germline-derived CDR1 and CDR2 are LNHDA and SQIVND (reference sequence). The CDR3 has 12 amino acids. Trimming pared 8 bases from V and 1 base from J, leaving 9 bases between. The CDR3 nucleotides read TGTGCCAGTGCAATGGGGTCCTACGAGCAGTACTTC. It encodes CASAMGSYEQYF.

The chain links TRBV5-6 to TRBJ2-1; D is ambiguous. Per the germline V gene, CDR1 is SGHDT and CDR2 is YYEEEE. The length of the CDR3 is 19 residues. Trimming removed 0 bases from V and 3 bases from J, with 22 bases in between. For the CDR3, the DNA is TGTGCCAGCAGCTTGGCCCAAGGGATACCCTATCTCCTCTACAATGAGCAGTTCTTC. Its translation is CASSLAQGIPYLLYNEQFF.

The V and J genes are TRBV30 and TRBJ2-5; TRBD1 matches at 9 bases. CDR3 length: 15 residues. Germline assignment: CDR1 GTSNPN and CDR2 SVGIG (reference sequence). V lost 3 bases to trimming and J lost 5 bases; unmatched junction nucleotides: 10. The CDR3 DNA reads TGTGCCTGGAGCGGGACAGGGACCCAACGGGAGACCCAGTACTTC. Its protein product is CAWSGTGTQRETQYF.

CDR3 sequence reads: CASSVVPFANTGELFF. CDR3 sequence (DNA): TGTGCCAGCAGCGTAGTCCCGTTCGCGAACACCGGGGAGCTGTTTTTT. The chain links TRBV9 to TRBJ2-2, with D uncertain. Between the trimmed V and J ends, which lost 0 bases and 0 bases, there was a span of 9 bases. The CDR3 is 16 residues long. Germline-derived CDR1 and CDR2 are SGDLS and YYNGEE.

The rearrangement links TRBV6-1 to TRBJ2-5; possibly TRBD1 or TRBD2 for D (5 bases each). This CDR3 has 13 residues. V shed 7 bases and J shed 4 bases, with 13 bases lying between them. Per germline, CDR1 MNHNS and CDR2 SASEGT. The CDR3 here is CASTPDGAETQYF. The CDR3 DNA reads as TGTGCCAGCACCCCGGACGGGGCAGAGACCCAGTACTTC.

The gene calls are TRBV6-4 and TRBJ2-1; D not resolved. Looked up from germline, CDR1 is MRHNA and CDR2 is SNTAGT. Trimming removed 2 bases from V and 6 bases from J, with 20 bases in between. CDR3 size: 17 residues. The CDR3 region has the DNA TGTGCCAGCAGTGACCCATCGTCTCGCCTCTGGGTCAATGAGCAGTTCTTC. Its protein is CASSDPSSRLWVNEQFF.

A single count supports this clone. The V and J genes are TRBV7-9 and TRBJ2-3; TRBD1 is a possible D gene (6 bases). Trimming stripped 5 bases from V and 5 bases from J, with 11 bases between. This CDR3 is 13 amino acids long. In germline, CDR1 is SEHNR, CDR2 FQNEAQ (reference sequence). The CDR3 here is CASSAQGGDTQYF. The CDR3, as DNA: TGTGCCAGCAGCGCCCAAGGGGGAGATACGCAGTATTTT.

Concerning this clone: Other nucleotide sequences from this sample produce the same CDR3. The chain is built from TRBV2 and TRBJ1-5; 10 nucleotides align to TRBD1. The CDR3 covers 14 residues. V shed 6 bases and J 7 bases; nucleotides not matched to a gene: 6. The V gene's germline CDR1 is SNHLY and CDR2 FYNNEI. CDR3 amino acids: CASRDRGVGQPQHF. The CDR3 DNA reads as TGTGCCAGCAGGGACAGGGGGGTAGGGCAGCCCCAGCATTTT.

The chain is built from TRBV5-8 and TRBJ2-1; D uncertain. Germline CDR1 SGHTS, CDR2 YDEGEE. CDR3 length: 15 residues. V shed 4 bases and J shed 2 bases, with 13 bases lying between them. The CDR3 DNA sequence: TGTGCCAGCAGCGTCGTGCCTTACGCCTACAATGAGCAGTTCTTC. Encoded protein: CASSVVPYAYNEQFF. Full variable domain (missing parts from reference TRBV5-8 and TRBJ2-1): EAGVTQSPTHLIKTRGQQATLRCSPISGHTSVYWYQQALGLGLQFLLWYDEGEERNRGNFPPRFSGRQFPNYSSELNVNALELEDSALYLCASSVVPYAYNEQFFGPGTRLTVL.

The chain carries TRBV19 and TRBJ2-7; D assignment may be TRBD1 or TRBD2 (7 bases each). CDR1 LNHDA and CDR2 SQIVND come from the germline V gene (reference sequence). V lost 6 bases and J lost 2, with 11 bases in between. The CDR3 sequence is 13 residues long. The CDR3 is CASSSGTAYEQYF. CDR3 nucleotide sequence: TGTGCCAGTAGCAGCGGGACAGCCTACGAGCAGTACTTC.

The chain couples TRBV5-4 to TRBJ2-1; a weak D match, TRBD1 (5 bases). This CDR3 is 13 amino acids long. The V and J ends lost 8 bases and 2 bases respectively, with 11 bases between them. Germline values: CDR1 SGHNT, CDR2 YYREEE (reference sequence). CDR3 amino acids: CASTDSAYNEQFF. DNA for the CDR3: TGTGCCAGTACCGACAGCGCCTACAATGAGCAGTTCTTC.

V is TRBV28 and J is TRBJ2-7; 8 bases are a match to TRBD1. From germline, CDR1 is MDHEN and CDR2 SYDVKM. The CDR3 totals 15 residues. With 3 bases clipped from V and 6 bases from J, the junction kept 10 bases outside the gene matches. In nucleotides, the CDR3 is TGTGCCAGCAGTTTGCCGACAGGGGAGGTCGGCGAGCAGTACTTC. Encoded protein: CASSLPTGEVGEQYF.

The chain employs TRBV5-1 and TRBJ2-2; TRBD1 aligns across 11 bases. The V gene end was trimmed by 4 bases and the J gene end by 0 bases; junction bases not matched to a gene: 5. This CDR3 has 17 amino acids. Germline CDR1 and CDR2: SGHRS and YFSETQ. The CDR3 coding sequence is TGCGCCAGCAGCGGACCGGGACAGGGGGCGAACACCGGGGAGCTGTTTTTT. Translating gives CASSGPGQGANTGELFF.

The chain recombines TRBV5-1 with TRBJ2-5; D perhaps matches TRBD1 (5 bases). The CDR3 contains 15 residues. Germline V gene sequence: CDR1 SGHRS, CDR2 YFSETQ. V gave up 0 bases and J gave up 2 bases, with 11 bases separating them. CDR3 DNA: TGCGCCAGCAGCTTGGAATACACAGGACAAGAGACCCAGTACTTC. Its translation is CASSLEYTGQETQYF.

This clone was detected only a few times. The chain combines TRBV5-1 with TRBJ1-2; possible D gene TRBD1, 5 bases. Germline CDR1 is SGHRS and CDR2 is YFSETQ. The CDR3 runs to 13 residues. V lost 6 bases to trimming and J lost 8 bases, with 17 bases between them. CDR3 nucleotides: TGCGCCAGCAAATCGGTAGGAGGGGACGGCTACACCTTC. Translation gives CASKSVGGDGYTF.

The V and J genes are TRBV29-1 and TRBJ2-1; TRBD1 matches 12 bases. The CDR3 has 15 amino acids. Per germline, CDR1 SQVTM and CDR2 ANQGSEA. Trimming at V came to 6 bases and at J to 4 bases, leaving 7 bases not matched to a gene. CDR3 bases: TGCAGCGTCCCCCGGGACAGGGGGCTATACAATGAGCAGTTCTTC. Its translation is CSVPRDRGLYNEQFF.

This clone has just a few counts. V is TRBV18 and J is TRBJ1-2, with D possibly being TRBD1 (5 bases). This CDR3 region has 15 residues. Per the germline V gene, CDR1 is KGHSH and CDR2 is LQKENI. Trimming took off 1 base at V and 0 bases at J, with 9 bases between the two ends. CDR3 region: CASSPLEQANYGYTF. Here the CDR3 DNA reads TGTGCCAGCTCACCACTGGAACAGGCTAACTATGGCTACACCTTC. The full variable domain, with the rest looked up from reference TRBV18 and TRBJ1-2, is NAGVMQNPRHLVRRRGQEARLRCSPMKGHSHVYWYRQLPEEGLKFMVYLQKENIIDESGMPKERFSAEFPKEGPSILRIQQVVRGDSAAYFCASSPLEQANYGYTFGSGTRLTVV.

This clone was seen once. This specimen includes other DNA sequences encoding the same CDR3. The rearrangement links TRBV5-1 to TRBJ2-6, with D uncertain. Germline V gives CDR1 SGHRS, CDR2 YFSETQ. V was cut by 0 bases and J by 1 base, with 8 bases left in between. This CDR3 spans 16 amino acids. For the CDR3, the DNA is TGCGCCAGCAGCTTGGATTCTGGTTCTGGGGCCAACGTCCTGACTTTC. Its protein product is CASSLDSGSGANVLTF.

CDR3 coding DNA: TGTGCCAGCAGCCAACGGGGGATGGAAGAGACCCAGTACTTC. Its protein product is CASSQRGMEETQYF. The V gene is TRBV7-7, the J gene TRBJ2-5, with D maybe TRBD2 (6 bases). The V gene lost 5 bases and the J gene lost 3 bases, with 13 bases spanning the gap. The CDR3 runs 14 residues. CDR1 SSHAT and CDR2 FNYEAQ come from the germline V gene (reference sequence).

The chain couples TRBV19 to TRBJ2-1, with 7 bases lining up with TRBD1. Germline CDR1 reads LNHDA; CDR2 reads SQIVND (reference sequence). The CDR3 has 16 amino acids. Germline trimming cut 6 bases from V and 8 bases from J; bases unmatched to any gene: 16. Here the CDR3 DNA reads TGTGCCAGTAGCCCAGTCCTCGGGACAGCAAGCCATGAGCAGTTCTTC. As protein: CASSPVLGTASHEQFF.

The chain uses TRBV6-5 and TRBJ2-4; 12 positions match TRBD2. The CDR3 consists of 15 residues. Germline V CDR1 and CDR2: MNHEY, SVGAGI. Germline trimming cut 2 bases from V and 8 bases from J; bases unmatched to any gene: 4. CDR3 nucleotide sequence: TGTGCCAGCAGTTACGCTAGCGGGGGGGGAGACATTCAGTACTTC. It translates to CASSYASGGGDIQYF.

V and J are TRBV28 and TRBJ2-3, with 8 bases that match TRBD2. Germline CDR1 reads MDHEN; CDR2 reads SYDVKM. CDR3 length: 15 amino acids. The junction had 7 bases not matched to a gene; V was cut back by 6 bases and J by 2 bases. As DNA, the CDR3 is TGTGCCAGCAGCCACGGGAGGGATTTCACAGATACGCAGTATTTT. Protein sequence: CASSHGRDFTDTQYF.